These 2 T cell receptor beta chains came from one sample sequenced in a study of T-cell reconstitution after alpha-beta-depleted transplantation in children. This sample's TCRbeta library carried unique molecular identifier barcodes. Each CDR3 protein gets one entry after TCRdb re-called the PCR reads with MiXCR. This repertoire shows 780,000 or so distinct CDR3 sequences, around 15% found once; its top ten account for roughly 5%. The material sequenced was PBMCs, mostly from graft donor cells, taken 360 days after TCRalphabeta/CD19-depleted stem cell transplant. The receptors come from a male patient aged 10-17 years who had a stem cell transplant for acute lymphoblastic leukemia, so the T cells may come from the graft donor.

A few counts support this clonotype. The CDR3 coding sequence is TGTGCCAGCAGCCACATCGAATCAGGTGGCTACACCTTC. The encoded protein is CASSHIESGGYTF. The rearrangement uses TRBV7-9 and TRBJ1-2; D call uncertain. Germline CDR1 SEHNR, CDR2 FQNEAQ (reference sequence). The V end was cut by 5 bases, the J end by 7 bases, with 14 bases between. This CDR3 has 13 residues.

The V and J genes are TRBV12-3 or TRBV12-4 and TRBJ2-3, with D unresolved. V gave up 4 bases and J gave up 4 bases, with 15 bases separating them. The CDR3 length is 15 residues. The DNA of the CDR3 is TGTGCCAGCAGTTGGACGTACCGGAACCCAGATACGCAGTATTTT. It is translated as CASSWTYRNPDTQYF.